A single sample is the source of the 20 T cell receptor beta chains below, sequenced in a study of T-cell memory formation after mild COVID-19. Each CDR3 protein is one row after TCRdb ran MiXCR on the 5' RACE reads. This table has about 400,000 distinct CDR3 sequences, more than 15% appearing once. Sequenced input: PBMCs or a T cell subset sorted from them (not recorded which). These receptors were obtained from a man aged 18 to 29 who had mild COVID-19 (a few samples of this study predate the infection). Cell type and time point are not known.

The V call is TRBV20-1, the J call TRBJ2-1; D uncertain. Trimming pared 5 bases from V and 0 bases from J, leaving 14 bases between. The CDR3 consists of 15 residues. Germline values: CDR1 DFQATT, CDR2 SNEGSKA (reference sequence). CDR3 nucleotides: TGCAGTGCTTCCCTTTTCATTAACTCCTACAATGAGCAGTTCTTC. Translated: CSASLFINSYNEQFF.

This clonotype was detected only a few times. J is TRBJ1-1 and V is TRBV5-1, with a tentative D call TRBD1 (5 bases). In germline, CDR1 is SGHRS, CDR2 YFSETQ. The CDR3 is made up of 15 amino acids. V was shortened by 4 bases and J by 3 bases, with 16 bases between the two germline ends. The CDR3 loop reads CASSPWQGGDTEAFF. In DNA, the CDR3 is TGCGCCAGCAGCCCATGGCAGGGAGGAGACACTGAAGCTTTCTTT.

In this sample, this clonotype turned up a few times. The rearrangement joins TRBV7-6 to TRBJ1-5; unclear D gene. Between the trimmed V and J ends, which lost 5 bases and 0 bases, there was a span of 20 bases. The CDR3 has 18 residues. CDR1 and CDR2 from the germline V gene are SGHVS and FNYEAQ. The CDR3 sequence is CASSQTFGQSYSNQPQHF. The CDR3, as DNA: TGTGCCAGCAGCCAGACCTTTGGGCAGAGCTATAGCAATCAGCCCCAGCATTTT.

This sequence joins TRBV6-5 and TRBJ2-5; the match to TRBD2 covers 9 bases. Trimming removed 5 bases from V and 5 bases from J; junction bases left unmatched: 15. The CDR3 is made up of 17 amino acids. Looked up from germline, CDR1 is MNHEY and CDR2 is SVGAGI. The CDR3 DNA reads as TGTGCCAGCAGTCCCTACGGGGCTAGCGGGATGAGGGAGACCCAGTACTTC. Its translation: CASSPYGASGMRETQYF.

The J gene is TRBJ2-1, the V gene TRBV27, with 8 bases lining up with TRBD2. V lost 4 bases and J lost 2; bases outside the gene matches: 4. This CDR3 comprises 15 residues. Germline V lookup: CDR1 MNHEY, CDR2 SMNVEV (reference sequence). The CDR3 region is CASSYTGGPYNEQFF. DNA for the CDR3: TGTGCCAGCAGTTACACGGGGGGGCCCTACAATGAGCAGTTCTTC.

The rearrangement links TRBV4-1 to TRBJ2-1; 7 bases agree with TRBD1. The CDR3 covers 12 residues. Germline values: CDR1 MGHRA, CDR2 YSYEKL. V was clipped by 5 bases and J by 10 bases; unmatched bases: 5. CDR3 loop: CASSATGEEQFF. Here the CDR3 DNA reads TGCGCCAGCAGCGCAACAGGGGAGGAGCAGTTCTTC.

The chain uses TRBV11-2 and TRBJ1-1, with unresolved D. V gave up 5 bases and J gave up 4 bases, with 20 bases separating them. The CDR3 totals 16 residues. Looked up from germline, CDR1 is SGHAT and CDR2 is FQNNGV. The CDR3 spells CASSVGPSLFFTEAFF. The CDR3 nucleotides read TGTGCCAGCAGCGTCGGGCCTAGCCTTTTTTTCACTGAAGCTTTCTTT. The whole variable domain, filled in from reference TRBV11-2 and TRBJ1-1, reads EAGVAQSPRYKIIEKRQSVAFWCNPISGHATLYWYQQILGQGPKLLIQFQNNGVVDDSQLPKDRFSAERLKGVDSTLKIQPAKLEDSAVYLCASSVGPSLFFTEAFFGQGTRLTVV.

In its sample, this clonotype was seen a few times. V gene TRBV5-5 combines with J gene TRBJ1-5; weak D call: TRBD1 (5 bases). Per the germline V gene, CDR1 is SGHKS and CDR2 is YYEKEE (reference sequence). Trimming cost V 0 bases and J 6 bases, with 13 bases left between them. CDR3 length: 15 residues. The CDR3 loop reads CASSLDGASGQPQHF. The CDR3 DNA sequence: TGTGCCAGCAGCTTGGATGGGGCGTCGGGTCAGCCCCAGCATTTT.

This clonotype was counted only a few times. CDR3 sequence: CASNQRTVLAKNIQYF. In nucleotides, the CDR3 is TGTGCCAGCAACCAGCGCACAGTACTAGCCAAAAACATTCAGTACTTC. The chain is built from TRBV6-2 or TRBV6-3 and TRBJ2-4; the D is unclear. V was clipped by 7 bases and J by 0 bases, with 16 bases between them. The CDR3 is 16 residues long. Germline V gene lookup returns CDR1 MNHEY and CDR2 SVGEGT.

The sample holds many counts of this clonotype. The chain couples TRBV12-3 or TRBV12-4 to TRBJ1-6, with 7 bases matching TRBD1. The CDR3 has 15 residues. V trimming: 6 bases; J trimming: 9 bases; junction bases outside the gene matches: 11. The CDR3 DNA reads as TGTGCCAGCAGCCGAGGGGGCGCCTTTGGTTCACCCCTCCACTTT. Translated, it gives CASSRGGAFGSPLHF.

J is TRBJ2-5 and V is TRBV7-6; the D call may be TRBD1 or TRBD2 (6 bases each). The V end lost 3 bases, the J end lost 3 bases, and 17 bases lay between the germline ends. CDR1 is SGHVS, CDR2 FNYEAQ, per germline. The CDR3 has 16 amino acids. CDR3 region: CASSLLAGHVKETQYF. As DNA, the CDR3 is TGTGCCAGCAGCTTGCTTGCGGGACACGTTAAAGAGACCCAGTACTTC.

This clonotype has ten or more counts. CDR3 in DNA: TGCGCCAGCAGAGGGGTAGCCGGCTCTGGAAACACCATATATTTT. The encoded protein is CASRGVAGSGNTIYF. The chain links TRBV5-1 to TRBJ1-3; weak D call: TRBD1 (5 bases). Germline-derived CDR1 and CDR2 are SGHRS and YFSETQ. This CDR3 is built from 15 residues. V was trimmed by 5 bases and J by 0 bases, leaving 12 bases between them.

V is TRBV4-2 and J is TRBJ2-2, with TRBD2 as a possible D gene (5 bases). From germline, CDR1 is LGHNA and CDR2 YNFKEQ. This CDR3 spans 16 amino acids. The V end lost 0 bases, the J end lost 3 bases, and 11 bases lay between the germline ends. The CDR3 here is CASSQDLGRYTGELFF. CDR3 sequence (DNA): TGTGCCAGCAGCCAAGACTTGGGGAGATACACCGGGGAGCTGTTTTTT.

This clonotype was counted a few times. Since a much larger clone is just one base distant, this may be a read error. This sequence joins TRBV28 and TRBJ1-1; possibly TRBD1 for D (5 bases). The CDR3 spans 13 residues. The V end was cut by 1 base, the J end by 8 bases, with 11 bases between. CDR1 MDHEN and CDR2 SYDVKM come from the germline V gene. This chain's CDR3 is CASSLSRWGEAFF. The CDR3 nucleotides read TGTGCCAGCAGTTTATCCCGCTGGGGGGAAGCTTTCTTT.

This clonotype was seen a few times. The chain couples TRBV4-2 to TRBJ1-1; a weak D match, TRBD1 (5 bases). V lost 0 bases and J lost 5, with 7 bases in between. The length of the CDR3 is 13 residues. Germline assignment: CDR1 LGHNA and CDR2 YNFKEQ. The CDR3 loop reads CASSQDRTTEAFF. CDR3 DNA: TGTGCCAGCAGCCAAGATCGGACAACTGAAGCTTTCTTT.

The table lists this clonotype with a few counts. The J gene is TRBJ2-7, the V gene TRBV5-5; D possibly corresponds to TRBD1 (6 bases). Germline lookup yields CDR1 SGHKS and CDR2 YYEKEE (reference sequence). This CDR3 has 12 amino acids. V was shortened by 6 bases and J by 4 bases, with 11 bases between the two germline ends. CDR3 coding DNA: TGTGCCAGCACCGAACAGGGATACGAGCAGTACTTC. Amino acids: CASTEQGYEQYF.

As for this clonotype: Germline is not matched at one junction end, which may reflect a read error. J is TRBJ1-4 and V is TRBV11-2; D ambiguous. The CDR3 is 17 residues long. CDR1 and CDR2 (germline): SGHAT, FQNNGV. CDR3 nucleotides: TGTGCAAGCAGCTTAAAAGGGCTCTTTGGTACTAATGAAAAACTGTTTTTT. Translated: CASSLKGLFGTNEKLFF.

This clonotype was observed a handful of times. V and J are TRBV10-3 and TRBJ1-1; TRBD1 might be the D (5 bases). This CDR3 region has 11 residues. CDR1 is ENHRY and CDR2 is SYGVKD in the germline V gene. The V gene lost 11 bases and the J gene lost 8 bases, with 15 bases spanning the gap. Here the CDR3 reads CAATRGEEAFF. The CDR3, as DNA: TGTGCCGCGACCCGAGGGGAGGAAGCTTTCTTT.

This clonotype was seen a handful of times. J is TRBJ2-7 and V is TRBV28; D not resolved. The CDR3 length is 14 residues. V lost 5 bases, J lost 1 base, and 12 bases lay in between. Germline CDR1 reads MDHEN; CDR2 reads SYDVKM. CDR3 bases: TGTGCCAGCAGTGCGCCCGGCCAATCCTACGAGCAGTACTTC. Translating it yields CASSAPGQSYEQYF.

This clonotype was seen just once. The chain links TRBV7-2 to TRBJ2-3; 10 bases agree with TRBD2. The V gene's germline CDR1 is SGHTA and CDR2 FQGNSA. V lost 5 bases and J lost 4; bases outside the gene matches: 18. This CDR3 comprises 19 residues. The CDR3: CASSAAPPGVAGGADTQYF. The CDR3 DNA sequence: TGTGCCAGCAGCGCAGCCCCCCCGGGGGTAGCGGGGGGAGCAGATACGCAGTATTTT.